This T cell receptor beta chain was captured in a study of T cell changes during pregnancy in multiple sclerosis. This clone was counted only a few times. The table came from immunoSEQ multiplex PCR; TCRdb's copy has only in-frame clones and leaves some out. Seen here are fewer than 75,000 clones, approximately 89% observed once, and the top ten hold roughly 3.5%. The ends were cut back, 4 bases at V and 1 base at J, with 7 bases in the middle. This CDR3 comprises 12 residues. CDR1 GTSNPN and CDR2 SVGIG come from the germline V gene (reference sequence). Source: peripheral blood, taken after pregnancy. The chain employs TRBV30 and TRBJ1-1; D unclear. The sequence came from a female donor in good health, enrolled as a control in a pregnancy study. This CDR3 reads CAWNRENTEAFF. The CDR3 nucleotides are TGTGCCTGGAACAGAGAGAACACTGAAGCTTTCTTT.